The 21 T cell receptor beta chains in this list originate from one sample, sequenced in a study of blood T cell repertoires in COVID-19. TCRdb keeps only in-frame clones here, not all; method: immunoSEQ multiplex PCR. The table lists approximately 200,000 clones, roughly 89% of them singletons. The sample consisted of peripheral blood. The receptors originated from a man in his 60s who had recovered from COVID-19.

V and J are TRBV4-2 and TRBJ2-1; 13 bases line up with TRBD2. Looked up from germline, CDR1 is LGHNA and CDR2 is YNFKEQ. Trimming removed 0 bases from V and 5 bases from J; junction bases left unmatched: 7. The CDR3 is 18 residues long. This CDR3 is CASSQDGPGTSGDNEQFF. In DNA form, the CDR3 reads TGTGCCAGCAGCCAAGATGGGCCTGGGACTAGCGGGGACAATGAGCAGTTCTTC.

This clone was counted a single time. The CDR3 protein is CASSYGTPPVQRYF. DNA of the CDR3: TGTGCCAGCAGTTACGGGACTCCCCCAGTACAGAGGTATTTT. The chain links TRBV6-5 to TRBJ2-3, with D possibly being TRBD2 (6 bases). The ends were cut back, 2 bases at V and 14 bases at J, with 20 bases in the middle. CDR1 is MNHEY, CDR2 SVGAGI, per germline. The CDR3 runs 14 residues.

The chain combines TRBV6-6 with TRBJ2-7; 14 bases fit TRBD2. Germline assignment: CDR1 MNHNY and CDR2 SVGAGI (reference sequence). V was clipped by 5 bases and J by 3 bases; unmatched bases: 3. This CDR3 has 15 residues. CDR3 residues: CASSTGTSGSYEQYF. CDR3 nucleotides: TGTGCCAGCAGTACCGGGACTAGCGGGAGCTACGAGCAGTACTTC.

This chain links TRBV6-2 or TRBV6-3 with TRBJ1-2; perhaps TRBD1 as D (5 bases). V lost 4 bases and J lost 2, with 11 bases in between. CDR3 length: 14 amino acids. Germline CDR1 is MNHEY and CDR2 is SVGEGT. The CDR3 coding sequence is TGTGCCAGCAGTTCTCCGACAGTAAACTATGGCTACACCTTC. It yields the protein CASSSPTVNYGYTF.

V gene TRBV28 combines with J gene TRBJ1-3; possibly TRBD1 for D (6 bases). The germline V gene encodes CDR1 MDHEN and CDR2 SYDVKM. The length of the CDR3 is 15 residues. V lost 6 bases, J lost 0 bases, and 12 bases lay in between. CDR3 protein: CASSSGQFSGNTIYF. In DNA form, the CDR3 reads TGTGCCAGCAGCTCCGGACAGTTCTCTGGAAACACCATATATTTT.

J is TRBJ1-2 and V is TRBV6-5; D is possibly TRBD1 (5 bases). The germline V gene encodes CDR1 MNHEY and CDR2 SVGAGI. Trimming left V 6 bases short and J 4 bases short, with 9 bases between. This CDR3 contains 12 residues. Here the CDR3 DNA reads TGTGCCAGCAGCGTGACAGCCTATGGCTACACCTTC. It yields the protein CASSVTAYGYTF.

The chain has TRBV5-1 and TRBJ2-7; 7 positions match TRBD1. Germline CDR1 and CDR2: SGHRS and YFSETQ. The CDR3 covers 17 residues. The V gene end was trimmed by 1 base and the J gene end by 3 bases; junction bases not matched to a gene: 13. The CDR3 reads CASSLSLNRGLVYEQYF. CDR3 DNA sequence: TGCGCCAGCAGCTTGAGTTTGAACAGGGGCCTTGTCTACGAGCAGTACTTC. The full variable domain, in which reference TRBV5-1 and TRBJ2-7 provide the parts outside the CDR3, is KAGVTQTPRYLIKTRGQQVTLSCSPISGHRSVSWYQQTPGQGLQFLFEYFSETQRNKGNFPGRFSGRQFSNSRSEMNVSTLELGDSALYLCASSLSLNRGLVYEQYFGPGTRLTVT.

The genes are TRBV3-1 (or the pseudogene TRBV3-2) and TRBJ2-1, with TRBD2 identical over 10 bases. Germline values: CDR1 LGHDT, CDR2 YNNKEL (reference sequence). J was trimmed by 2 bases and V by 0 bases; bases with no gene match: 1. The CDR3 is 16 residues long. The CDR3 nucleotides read TGTGCCAGCAGCCAAGACCTAGCGGGGGCCTACAATGAGCAGTTCTTC. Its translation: CASSQDLAGAYNEQFF.

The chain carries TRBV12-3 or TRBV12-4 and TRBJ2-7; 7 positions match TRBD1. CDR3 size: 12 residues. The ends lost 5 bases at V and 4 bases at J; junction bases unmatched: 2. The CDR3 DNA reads TGTGCCAGCAGTGCAGGGGGTTACGAGCAGTACTTC. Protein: CASSAGGYEQYF.

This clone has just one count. CDR3 DNA: TGTGCCAGCAGTTACGGACAGGCTAACTATGGCTACACCTTC. Amino acids: CASSYGQANYGYTF. The chain uses TRBV6-5 and TRBJ1-2; 7 bases map to TRBD1. Germline-derived CDR1 and CDR2 are MNHEY and SVGAGI. The CDR3 sequence is 14 residues long. The J segment lost 0 bases and the V segment lost 2 bases, leaving 0 bases of the junction unmatched.

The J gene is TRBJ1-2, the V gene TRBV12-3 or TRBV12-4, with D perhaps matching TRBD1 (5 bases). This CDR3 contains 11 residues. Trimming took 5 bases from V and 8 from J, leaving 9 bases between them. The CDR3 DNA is TGTGCCAGCAGTCGGAGGGGAGGCTACACCTTC. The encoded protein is CASSRRGGYTF.

The CDR3 coding sequence is TGTGCCAGCAGCTTAATCAGCGGGGACCGCAATGAGCAGTTCTTC. The encoded protein is CASSLISGDRNEQFF. V gene TRBV13 combines with J gene TRBJ2-1; 7 nucleotides align to TRBD2. Germline V CDR1 and CDR2: PRHDT, FYEKMQ (reference sequence). J lost 6 bases, V lost 2 bases, and 7 bases had no gene match. The CDR3 is 15 residues long.

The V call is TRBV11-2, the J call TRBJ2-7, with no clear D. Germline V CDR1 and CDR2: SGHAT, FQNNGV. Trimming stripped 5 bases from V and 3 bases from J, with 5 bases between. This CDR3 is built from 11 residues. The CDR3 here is CASSLYYEQYF. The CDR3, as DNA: TGTGCCAGCAGCCTATACTACGAGCAGTACTTC.

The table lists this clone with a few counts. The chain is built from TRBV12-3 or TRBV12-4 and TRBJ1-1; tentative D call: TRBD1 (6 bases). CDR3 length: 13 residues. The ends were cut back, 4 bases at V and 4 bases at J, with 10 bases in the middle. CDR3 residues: CASSWEGGTEAFF. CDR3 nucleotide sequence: TGTGCCAGCAGTTGGGAGGGGGGCACTGAAGCTTTCTTT.

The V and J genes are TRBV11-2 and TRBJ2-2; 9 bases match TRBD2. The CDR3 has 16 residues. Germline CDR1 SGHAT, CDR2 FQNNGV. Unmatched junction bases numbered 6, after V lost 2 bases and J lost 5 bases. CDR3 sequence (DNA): TGTGCCAGCAGCTTATTAGGAGGACTAGCGACCGGGGAGCTGTTTTTT. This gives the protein CASSLLGGLATGELFF.

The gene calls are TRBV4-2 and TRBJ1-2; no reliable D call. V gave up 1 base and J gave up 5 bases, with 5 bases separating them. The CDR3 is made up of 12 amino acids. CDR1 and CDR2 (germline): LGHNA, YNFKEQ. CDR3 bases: TGTGCCAGCAGCCAAGGGACTTATGGCTACACCTTC. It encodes CASSQGTYGYTF.

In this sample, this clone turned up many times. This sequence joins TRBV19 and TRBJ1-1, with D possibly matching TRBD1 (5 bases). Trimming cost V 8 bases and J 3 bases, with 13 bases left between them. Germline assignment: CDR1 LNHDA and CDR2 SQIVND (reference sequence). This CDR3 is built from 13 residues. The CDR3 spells CASGQTAYTEAFF. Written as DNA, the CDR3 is TGTGCCAGTGGGCAGACAGCTTACACTGAAGCTTTCTTT.

CDR3 sequence (DNA): TGTGCCAGCAGTTACGGGGGGGGCAGCAGGTATTTT. It specifies CASSYGGGSRYF. The V call is TRBV6-2 or TRBV6-3, the J call TRBJ2-3; D possibly corresponds to TRBD2 (7 bases). Per the germline V gene, CDR1 is MNHEY and CDR2 is SVGEGT. V lost 2 bases and J 14 bases, leaving 14 bases between the germline ends. The CDR3 has 12 amino acids.

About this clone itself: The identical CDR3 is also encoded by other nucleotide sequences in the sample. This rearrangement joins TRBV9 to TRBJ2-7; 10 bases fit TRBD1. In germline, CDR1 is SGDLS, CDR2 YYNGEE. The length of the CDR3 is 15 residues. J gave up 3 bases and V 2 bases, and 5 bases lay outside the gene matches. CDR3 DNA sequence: TGTGCCAGCAGCGTCGGGACAGGGGATTTCTACGAGCAGTACTTC. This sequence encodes CASSVGTGDFYEQYF.

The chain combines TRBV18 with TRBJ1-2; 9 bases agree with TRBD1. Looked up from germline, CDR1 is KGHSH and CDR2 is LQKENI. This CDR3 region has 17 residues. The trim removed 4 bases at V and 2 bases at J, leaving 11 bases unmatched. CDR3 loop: CASSQEQGALGNYGYTF. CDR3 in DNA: TGTGCCAGCTCACAAGAACAGGGGGCGCTTGGAAACTATGGCTACACCTTC.

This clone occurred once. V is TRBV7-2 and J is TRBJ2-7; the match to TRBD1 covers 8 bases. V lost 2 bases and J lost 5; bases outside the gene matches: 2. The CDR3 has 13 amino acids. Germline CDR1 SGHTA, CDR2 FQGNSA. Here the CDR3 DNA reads TGTGCCAGCAGCTTAAGCAGGGGGCACGAGCAGTACTTC. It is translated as CASSLSRGHEQYF. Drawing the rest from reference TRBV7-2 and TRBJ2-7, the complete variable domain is GAGVSQSPSNKVTEKGKDVELRCDPISGHTALYWYRQSLGQGLEFLIYFQGNSAPDKSGLPSDRFSAERTGGSVSTLTIQRTQQEDSAVYLCASSLSRGHEQYFGPGTRLTVT.